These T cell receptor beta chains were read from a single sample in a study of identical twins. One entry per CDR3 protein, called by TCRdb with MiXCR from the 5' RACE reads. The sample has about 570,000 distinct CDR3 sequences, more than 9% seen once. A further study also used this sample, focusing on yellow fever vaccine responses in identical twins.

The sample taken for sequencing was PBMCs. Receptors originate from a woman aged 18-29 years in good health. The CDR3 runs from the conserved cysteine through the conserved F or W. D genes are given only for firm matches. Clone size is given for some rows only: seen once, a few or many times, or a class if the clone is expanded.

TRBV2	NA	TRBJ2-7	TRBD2	CASSRTSVSYEQYF	TGTGCCAGCAGCCGGACTAGCGTCTCCTACGAGCAGTACTTC
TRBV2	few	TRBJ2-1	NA	CASTGRMNNEQFF	TGTGCCAGCACAGGACGGATGAACAATGAGCAGTTCTTC
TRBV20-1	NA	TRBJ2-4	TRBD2	CSAPPLAEIAKNIQYF	TGCAGTGCCCCGCCACTAGCGGAAATAGCCAAAAACATTCAGTACTTC
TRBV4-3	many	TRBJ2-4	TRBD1	CASSQDGTGGYIQYF	TGCGCCAGCAGCCAAGATGGGACAGGGGGGTACATTCAGTACTTC
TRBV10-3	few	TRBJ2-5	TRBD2	CAISAAGGGSQETQYF	TGTGCCATCAGTGCAGCGGGGGGGGGGTCACAAGAGACCCAGTACTTC
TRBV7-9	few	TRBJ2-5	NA	CASSSDRQKETQYF	TGTGCCAGCAGCTCCGACAGACAAAAAGAGACCCAGTACTTC
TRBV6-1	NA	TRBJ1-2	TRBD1	CASSATRTGTGYTF	TGTGCCAGCAGTGCAACCCGGACAGGCACTGGCTACACCTTC
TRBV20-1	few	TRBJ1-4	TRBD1	CSASGAGGDEKLFF	TGCAGTGCCTCTGGGGCAGGGGGCGATGAAAAACTGTTTTTT
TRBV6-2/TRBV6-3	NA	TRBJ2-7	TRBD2	CASRVGIAGALEQYF	TGTGCCAGCAGGGTTGGAATAGCGGGAGCACTGGAGCAGTACTTC
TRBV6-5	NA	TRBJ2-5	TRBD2	CASSYTRASGSQETQYF	TGTGCCAGCAGTTACACGCGGGCTAGCGGGAGTCAAGAGACCCAGTACTTC
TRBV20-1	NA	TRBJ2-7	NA	CSAVRDGRWDEQYF	TGCAGTGCGGTGCGGGATGGGAGGTGGGACGAGCAGTACTTC
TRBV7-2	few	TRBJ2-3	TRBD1	CASSRQGHTDTQYF	TGTGCCAGCAGCCGACAGGGCCACACAGATACGCAGTATTTT
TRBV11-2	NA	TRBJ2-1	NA	CASSSLHTRSYNEQFF	TGTGCCAGCAGCTCCCTTCATACACGCTCCTACAATGAGCAGTTCTTC
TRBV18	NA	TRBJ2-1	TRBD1	CASSPPTGFDNEQFF	TGTGCCAGCTCACCTCCGACAGGGTTCGACAATGAGCAGTTCTTC
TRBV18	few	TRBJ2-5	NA	CASSPGPQETQYF	TGTGCCAGCTCACCGGGACCCCAAGAGACCCAGTACTTC
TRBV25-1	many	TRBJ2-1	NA	CAIEGGVGWSNEQFF	TGTGCCATCGAGGGGGGGGTCGGATGGAGCAATGAGCAGTTCTTC
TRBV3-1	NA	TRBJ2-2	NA	CASSQQGKGGELFF	TGTGCCAGCAGCCAGCAGGGAAAGGGCGGGGAGCTGTTTTTT
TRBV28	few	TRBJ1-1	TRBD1	CASSPSTGQHTEAFF	TGTGCCAGCAGTCCGTCGACAGGGCAGCACACTGAAGCTTTCTTT
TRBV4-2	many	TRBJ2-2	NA	CASSLGGSNTGELFF	TGTGCCAGCAGTCTCGGGGGCTCGAACACCGGGGAGCTGTTTTTT
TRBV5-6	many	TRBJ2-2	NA	CASSLSDGELFF	TGTGCCAGCAGCTTGTCTGACGGGGAGCTGTTTTTT
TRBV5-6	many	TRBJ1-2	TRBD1	CASGGTGDNYGYTF	TGTGCCAGCGGGGGGACAGGGGATAACTATGGCTACACCTTC
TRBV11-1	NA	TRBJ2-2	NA	CASKRQGNTGELFF	TGTGCCAGCAAGAGGCAGGGTAACACCGGGGAGCTGTTTTTT
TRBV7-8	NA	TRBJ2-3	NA	CASSHWTASTDTQYF	TGTGCCAGCAGCCATTGGACGGCCAGCACAGATACGCAGTATTTT
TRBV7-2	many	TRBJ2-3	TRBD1	CASSLVDRAQDTQYF	TGTGCCAGCAGCTTAGTGGACAGGGCACAAGATACGCAGTATTTT
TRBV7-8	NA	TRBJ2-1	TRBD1	CASSSPGQAGNEQFF	TGTGCCAGCAGCTCGCCGGGACAGGCGGGTAATGAGCAGTTCTTC
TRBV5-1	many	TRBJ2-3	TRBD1	CASSFPGQNTDTQYF	TGCGCCAGCAGCTTTCCGGGACAGAACACAGATACGCAGTATTTT
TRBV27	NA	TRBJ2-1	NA	CASGPRIPRGVEQFF	TGTGCCAGCGGCCCTCGAATCCCCAGAGGTGTGGAGCAGTTCTTC
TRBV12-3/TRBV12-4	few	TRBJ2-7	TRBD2	CASSLFPSGKFYEQYF	TGTGCCAGCAGTTTATTTCCTAGCGGGAAATTCTACGAGCAGTACTTC
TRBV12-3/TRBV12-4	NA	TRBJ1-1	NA	CASSLGGHTFTEAFF	TGTGCCAGCAGTTTAGGGGGGCATACGTTCACTGAAGCTTTCTTT
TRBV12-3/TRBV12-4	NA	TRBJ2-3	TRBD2	CASNLGLAGTTDTQYF	TGTGCCAGCAACCTCGGACTAGCGGGGACCACAGATACGCAGTATTTT
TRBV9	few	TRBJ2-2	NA	CASSVVSPGTGELFF	TGTGCCAGCAGCGTAGTGAGTCCGGGCACCGGGGAGCTGTTTTTT
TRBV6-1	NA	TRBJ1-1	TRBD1	CASTHSSRGGGNTEAFF	TGTGCCAGCACCCACTCCTCGAGAGGGGGCGGGAACACTGAAGCTTTCTTT
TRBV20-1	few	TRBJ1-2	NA	CSARTGVADGYTF	TGCAGTGCTCGGACCGGGGTCGCTGACGGCTACACCTTC
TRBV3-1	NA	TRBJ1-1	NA	CASSPPGDEAFF	TGTGCCAGCTCCCCTCCGGGAGATGAAGCTTTCTTT
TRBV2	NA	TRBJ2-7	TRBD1	CASRTGTVAYEQYF	TGTGCCAGCAGGACCGGGACAGTCGCCTACGAGCAGTACTTC
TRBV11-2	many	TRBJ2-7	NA	CASSFAGLPYEQYF	TGTGCCAGCAGCTTTGCTGGACTTCCCTACGAGCAGTACTTC
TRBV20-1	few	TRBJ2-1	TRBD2	CSARLAGLSPNEQFF	TGCAGTGCTAGACTAGCGGGACTATCTCCCAATGAGCAGTTCTTC
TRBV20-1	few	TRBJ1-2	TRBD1	CSAPPRDRVGYTF	TGCAGTGCTCCACCCCGGGACAGGGTTGGCTACACCTTC
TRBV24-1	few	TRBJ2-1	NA	CATSDRQIDNEQFF	TGTGCCACCAGTGATCGGCAGATTGACAATGAGCAGTTCTTC
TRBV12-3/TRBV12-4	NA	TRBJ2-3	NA	CASSLTGTSETDTQYF	TGTGCCAGCAGTTTAACCGGGACCTCGGAGACAGATACGCAGTATTTT
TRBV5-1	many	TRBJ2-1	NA	CASSFVTNLYNEQFF	TGCGCCAGCAGCTTTGTGACTAACCTCTACAATGAGCAGTTCTTC
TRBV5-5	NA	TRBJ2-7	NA	CASSSNQGWGEQYF	TGTGCCAGCAGCTCAAACCAGGGGTGGGGCGAGCAGTACTTC
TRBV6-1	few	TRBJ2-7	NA	CASSKQGTTHYEQYF	TGTGCCAGCAGCAAGCAGGGGACTACACATTACGAGCAGTACTTC
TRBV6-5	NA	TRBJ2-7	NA	CASSWGLDYEQYF	TGTGCCAGCAGTTGGGGACTCGACTACGAGCAGTACTTC
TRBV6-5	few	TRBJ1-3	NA	CASSYGQGNGNTIYF	TGTGCCAGCAGTTACGGGCAGGGAAATGGAAACACCATATATTTT
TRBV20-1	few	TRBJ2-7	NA	CSATLVPEKWSYEQYF	TGCAGTGCTACCCTCGTACCTGAAAAATGGTCCTACGAGCAGTACTTC
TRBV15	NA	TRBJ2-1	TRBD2	CATSSPGTSGVPSYNEQFF	TGTGCCACCAGCAGTCCCGGGACTAGCGGGGTGCCCTCCTACAATGAGCAGTTCTTC
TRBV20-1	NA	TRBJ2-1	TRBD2	CSATRVVAGGGDEQFF	TGCAGTGCTACAAGGGTAGTGGCGGGAGGGGGCGATGAGCAGTTCTTC
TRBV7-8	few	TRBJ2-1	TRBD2	CASSLEAGGPIGNEQFF	TGTGCCAGCAGCTTAGAAGCGGGAGGGCCTATAGGCAATGAGCAGTTCTTC
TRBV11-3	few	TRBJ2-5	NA	CASSLDSNRETQYF	TGTGCCAGCAGCTTAGATTCGAACAGAGAGACCCAGTACTTC
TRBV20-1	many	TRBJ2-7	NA	CSAIGGASYEQYF	TGCAGTGCTATAGGCGGAGCTTCCTACGAGCAGTACTTC
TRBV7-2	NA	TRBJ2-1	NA	CASSLDGQGEQFF	TGTGCCAGCAGCTTAGATGGCCAGGGTGAGCAGTTCTTC
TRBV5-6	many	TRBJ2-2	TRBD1	CASSLLRGPGELFF	TGTGCCAGCAGCCTACTCAGGGGGCCTGGGGAGCTGTTTTTT
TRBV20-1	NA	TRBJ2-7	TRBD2	CSASVGHRVSGTHIIYEQYF	TGCAGTGCTAGTGTGGGACATCGGGTTAGCGGGACCCATATCATCTACGAGCAGTACTTC
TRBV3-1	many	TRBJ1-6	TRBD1	CASSQDWGQSNSPLHF	TGTGCCAGCAGCCAAGATTGGGGACAGAGTAATTCACCCCTCCACTTT
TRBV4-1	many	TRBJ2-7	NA	CASSQDTWREQYF	TGCGCCAGCAGCCAAGATACGTGGCGCGAGCAGTACTTC
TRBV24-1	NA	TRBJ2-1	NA	CATSAETDYNEQFF	TGTGCCACCAGTGCTGAGACAGATTACAATGAGCAGTTCTTC
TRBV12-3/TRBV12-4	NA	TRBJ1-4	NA	CASSYLGGRNEKLFF	TGTGCCAGCAGTTACCTCGGGGGTCGTAATGAAAAACTGTTTTTT
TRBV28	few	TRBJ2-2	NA	CASSLASIGTGELFF	TGTGCCAGCAGTTTGGCTAGCATCGGGACCGGGGAGCTGTTTTTT
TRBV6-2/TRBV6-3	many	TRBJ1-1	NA	CASSYLRQNTEAFF	TGTGCCAGCAGTTACTTACGGCAGAACACTGAAGCTTTCTTT